These 20 T cell receptor beta chains originate from one sample sequenced in a study of blood T cell repertoires in COVID-19. Data came from immunoSEQ multiplex PCR; TCRdb stores just in-frame clones and leaves some out. In the table there are about 670,000 clones, 80% to 90% of which are singletons. Sequencing was done on a sample of peripheral blood. The receptors were gathered from a woman between 18 and 29 years old with acute or convalescent COVID-19.

V usage is TRBV12-3 or TRBV12-4 and J usage is TRBJ1-5, with 7 bases that match TRBD1. The CDR3 length is 13 residues. The V segment lost 3 bases and the J segment 6 bases; nucleotides outside the gene matches: 2. CDR3 loop: CASSLNRGQPQHF. DNA for the CDR3: TGTGCCAGCAGTTTGAACAGGGGTCAGCCCCAGCATTTT.

A single count supports this clone. V usage is TRBV11-3 and J usage is TRBJ2-1; tentative D call: TRBD1 (6 bases). V lost 5 bases and J 2 bases, leaving 19 bases between the germline ends. CDR3 length: 17 residues. Looked up from germline, CDR1 is SGHNT and CDR2 is YENEEA. In DNA form, the CDR3 reads TGTGCCAGCAGCGCGACAATGCAGGGGACCCCCTACAATGAGCAGTTCTTC. This sequence encodes CASSATMQGTPYNEQFF.

The gene calls are TRBV24-1 and TRBJ2-3; 9 bases are shared with TRBD2. Losses at the gene ends were 4 bases for V and 1 base for J; bases not matched to a gene: 5. Germline V gene lookup returns CDR1 KGHDR and CDR2 SFDVKD. The CDR3 contains 16 residues. The CDR3 DNA sequence: TGTGCCACCAGTGAACATAGCGGGGGCCGCACAGATACGCAGTATTTT. It is translated as CATSEHSGGRTDTQYF.

The chain uses TRBV18 and TRBJ2-2; TRBD1 aligns across 10 bases. The J segment lost 4 bases and the V segment lost 3 bases, leaving 5 bases of the junction unmatched. The germline gives CDR1 KGHSH, CDR2 LQKENI. This CDR3 is 16 amino acids long. The CDR3 region is CASSPSGQGRTGELFF. In DNA, the CDR3 is TGTGCCAGCTCACCCTCGGGACAGGGGCGCACCGGGGAGCTGTTTTTT.

The chain uses TRBV5-1 and TRBJ2-7, with 9 positions matching TRBD1. The V gene's germline CDR1 is SGHRS and CDR2 YFSETQ. The CDR3 runs 16 residues. Trimming at V came to 5 bases and at J to 6 bases, leaving 15 bases not matched to a gene. DNA for the CDR3: TGCGCCAGCAGAATCGCTTCCGGGACAGGGAGTTTCGAGCAGTACTTC. Protein sequence: CASRIASGTGSFEQYF.

This clone was seen just once. V usage is TRBV5-1 and J usage is TRBJ2-2, with 7 bases identical to TRBD1. V lost 2 bases to trimming and J lost 4 bases; unmatched junction nucleotides: 8. The CDR3 totals 16 residues. CDR1 is SGHRS, CDR2 YFSETQ, per germline. The CDR3, as DNA: TGCGCCAGCAGCTTATCAACGGGACAGCCCACCGGGGAGCTGTTTTTT. Protein: CASSLSTGQPTGELFF.

V is TRBV2 and J is TRBJ1-2; weak D call: TRBD1 (6 bases). The germline gives CDR1 SNHLY, CDR2 FYNNEI. V dropped 3 bases and J dropped 5 bases, with 13 bases sitting between them. The CDR3 runs to 14 residues. CDR3 DNA sequence: TGTGCCAGCAGTGATGGCTGGGGGCAATATGGCTACACCTTC. As protein: CASSDGWGQYGYTF.

The CDR3 bases are TGCGCCAGCAGCTTGCTGGGACAGACAGGGGCTGAAGCTTTCTTT. Amino acid sequence: CASSLLGQTGAEAFF. The chain carries TRBV5-1 and TRBJ1-1; TRBD1 matches 8 bases. Germline CDR1 is SGHRS and CDR2 is YFSETQ. Losses at the gene ends were 1 base for V and 6 bases for J; bases not matched to a gene: 8. This CDR3 is 15 amino acids long. Full variable domain (rest looked up from reference TRBV5-1 and TRBJ1-1): KAGVTQTPRYLIKTRGQQVTLSCSPISGHRSVSWYQQTPGQGLQFLFEYFSETQRNKGNFPGRFSGRQFSNSRSEMNVSTLELGDSALYLCASSLLGQTGAEAFFGQGTRLTVV.

The V and J genes are TRBV5-1 and TRBJ1-1; D uncertain. V was clipped by 4 bases and J by 1 base, with 8 bases between them. Germline CDR1 and CDR2: SGHRS and YFSETQ. The CDR3 contains 13 residues. The CDR3 DNA reads TGCGCCAGCAGCACCTCACAGAACACTGAAGCTTTCTTT. It codes for CASSTSQNTEAFF.

The rearrangement joins TRBV5-6 to TRBJ1-1, with D maybe TRBD1 (5 bases). The CDR3 is made up of 15 amino acids. V was clipped by 0 bases and J by 6 bases, with 15 bases between them. Germline CDR1 and CDR2: SGHDT and YYEEEE. CDR3 region: CASSLGGRGFAEAFF. As DNA, the CDR3 is TGTGCCAGCAGCTTGGGAGGGCGGGGGTTTGCTGAAGCTTTCTTT.

The chain carries TRBV29-1 and TRBJ1-3, with 9 bases that match TRBD1. Germline V lookup: CDR1 SQVTM, CDR2 ANQGSEA. Trimming at V came to 0 bases and at J to 3 bases, leaving 3 bases not matched to a gene. The CDR3 has 15 residues. The CDR3 here is CSVEENRGLGNTIYF. CDR3 nucleotide sequence: TGCAGCGTTGAAGAAAACAGGGGGCTTGGAAACACCATATATTTT.

The rearrangement joins TRBV29-1 to TRBJ1-3; maybe TRBD1 (6 bases). V dropped 0 bases and J dropped 4 bases, with 13 bases sitting between them. The CDR3 runs 15 residues. Germline values: CDR1 SQVTM, CDR2 ANQGSEA. CDR3 DNA sequence: TGCAGCGTTGAAGAGTCGGGCAGGGGCGGAAACACCATATATTTT. Residues: CSVEESGRGGNTIYF.

The chain employs TRBV11-2 and TRBJ1-6, with 7 bases identical to TRBD1. V lost 5 bases, J lost 8 bases, and 9 bases stayed unmatched. The CDR3 sequence is 15 residues long. CDR1 SGHAT and CDR2 FQNNGV come from the germline V gene. The CDR3 DNA sequence: TGTGCCAGCAGCCCGGGACAGTTCGTAGATTCACCCCTCCACTTT. Protein sequence: CASSPGQFVDSPLHF.

J is TRBJ2-5 and V is TRBV18; D call uncertain. Germline lookup yields CDR1 KGHSH and CDR2 LQKENI. The V end lost 1 base, the J end lost 0 bases, and 9 bases lay between the germline ends. The CDR3 runs 15 residues. CDR3 bases: TGTGCCAGCTCACCACGAAACAGCTACCAAGAGACCCAGTACTTC. Residues: CASSPRNSYQETQYF.

The chain carries TRBV7-9 and TRBJ1-4, with D maybe TRBD1 (6 bases). CDR3 size: 14 residues. V shed 0 bases and J shed 8 bases, with 10 bases lying between them. The germline CDR1 and CDR2 sequences are SEHNR and FQNEAQ (reference sequence). The CDR3 region is CASSLAPGEEKLFF. The CDR3 DNA reads as TGTGCCAGCAGCTTAGCGCCAGGGGAGGAAAAACTGTTTTTT.

The J gene is TRBJ2-3, the V gene TRBV2, with D perhaps matching TRBD2 (6 bases). Germline V gives CDR1 SNHLY, CDR2 FYNNEI. The V gene lost 11 bases and the J gene lost 4 bases, with 16 bases spanning the gap. This CDR3 comprises 13 residues. This CDR3 is CAGREGGADTQYF. DNA of the CDR3: TGTGCCGGGAGAGAGGGAGGCGCAGATACGCAGTATTTT.

This clone has just a few counts. The genes are TRBV18 and TRBJ1-6; D gene unclear. The CDR3 length is 15 residues. Trimming removed 6 bases at V and 0 bases at J, with 9 bases between. Germline CDR1 and CDR2: KGHSH and LQKENI. The CDR3 nucleotides are TGTGCCAGCTCCCCAGAGGTCTCCTATAATTCACCCCTCCACTTT. It is translated as CASSPEVSYNSPLHF.

The genes are TRBV5-6 and TRBJ2-7; tentatively, D is TRBD1 (6 bases). The CDR3 runs 14 residues. Germline CDR1 and CDR2: SGHDT and YYEEEE. The V gene lost 2 bases and the J gene lost 2 bases, with 11 bases spanning the gap. CDR3 residues: CASSFRGRTYEQYF. CDR3 DNA: TGTGCCAGCAGCTTCAGGGGACGCACCTACGAGCAGTACTTC.

The CDR3 reads CASSPWRRTGHQPQHF. In DNA, the CDR3 is TGTGCCAGCAGCCCATGGCGGCGGACAGGGCATCAGCCCCAGCATTTT. The V and J genes are TRBV5-5 and TRBJ1-5; 8 bases agree with TRBD1. Germline V lookup: CDR1 SGHKS, CDR2 YYEKEE (reference sequence). The CDR3 runs to 16 residues. With 4 bases clipped from V and 5 bases from J, the junction kept 11 bases outside the gene matches. Full variable domain (missing parts from reference TRBV5-5 and TRBJ1-5): DAGVTQSPTHLIKTRGQQVTLRCSPISGHKSVSWYQQVLGQGPQFIFQYYEKEERGRGNFPDRFSARQFPNYSSELNVNALLLGDSALYLCASSPWRRTGHQPQHFGDGTRLSIL.

This chain joins TRBV18 and TRBJ2-2; 12 positions match TRBD1. Germline V gene lookup returns CDR1 KGHSH and CDR2 LQKENI. Trimming cost V 3 bases and J 6 bases; bases outside gene matches: 5. This CDR3 spans 16 amino acids. CDR3 protein: CASSPPGQGAAGELFF. DNA of the CDR3: TGTGCCAGCTCACCGCCGGGACAGGGGGCAGCCGGGGAGCTGTTTTTT.